Listed here are 2 T cell receptor beta chains from one sample, sequenced in a study of metastatic and nonmetastatic thyroid tumors. Each patient came to thyroid surgery without any prior treatment (of any kind). TCRdb re-called the PCR reads with MiXCR. The sample shows tens of thousands of clones, around 17% of them seen only once. The sequenced material came from blood. These receptors were taken from a male donor with papillary thyroid cancer or a benign thyroid nodule (not recorded which). Some clones in this sample may be carry-over from other donors' samples.

This clone was detected many times. The chain carries TRBV7-9 and TRBJ2-5; D may correspond to TRBD1 or TRBD2 (6 bases each). Germline lookup yields CDR1 SEHNR and CDR2 FQNEAQ (reference sequence). Deletions cut 6 bases from V and 5 bases from J, with 16 bases between. There are 14 residues in the CDR3. This CDR3 is CASSSTEGGETQYF. The CDR3 DNA reads as TGTGCCAGCAGTTCAACGGAGGGGGGCGAGACCCAGTACTTC.

This chain uses TRBV10-3 with TRBJ2-5, with D perhaps TRBD1 (6 bases). CDR3 length: 13 residues. The germline gives CDR1 ENHRY, CDR2 SYGVKD. Trimming pared 10 bases from V and 1 base from J, leaving 13 bases between. The CDR3 sequence is CATRGSSQETQYF. As DNA, the CDR3 is TGTGCCACCAGGGGCAGTAGCCAAGAGACCCAGTACTTC.